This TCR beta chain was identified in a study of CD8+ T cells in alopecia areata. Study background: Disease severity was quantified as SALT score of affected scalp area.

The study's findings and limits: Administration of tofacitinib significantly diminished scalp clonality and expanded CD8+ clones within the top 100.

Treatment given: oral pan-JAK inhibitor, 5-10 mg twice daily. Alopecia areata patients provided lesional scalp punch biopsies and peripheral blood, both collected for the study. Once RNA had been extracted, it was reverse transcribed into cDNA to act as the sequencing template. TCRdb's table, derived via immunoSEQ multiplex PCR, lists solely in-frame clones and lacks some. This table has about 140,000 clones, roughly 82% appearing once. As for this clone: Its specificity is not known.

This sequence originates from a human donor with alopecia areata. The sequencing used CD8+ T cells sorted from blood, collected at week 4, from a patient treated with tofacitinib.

The CDR3 nucleotides are TGCGCCAGCAGCTTGGCTAGTGAGACCCAGTACTTC. The encoded protein is CASSLASETQYF. The chain employs TRBV5-1 and TRBJ2-5; D remains unclear. Germline V CDR1 and CDR2: SGHRS, YFSETQ. This CDR3 has 12 amino acids. The V gene lost 0 bases and the J gene lost 5 bases, with 5 bases spanning the gap.